A selection of T cell receptor beta chains follows, all from one sample in a study of response to subunit inactivated influenza vaccine. Using its own MiXCR run on the RT-PCR reads, TCRdb lists one record per CDR3 protein. The table has about 520,000 distinct CDR3 sequences, roughly 27% seen once. The sample in question was CD4+ T cells sorted from PBMCs, obtained more than 4 days after vaccination. The receptors shown here come from a man aged 50 or older who received an inactivated influenza vaccine. Each CDR3 is given with its conserved first and last residue. A D gene is named only where the DNA matches it firmly. Where a row states a size, it is once, few, many or the class of an expanded clone; other rows omit it.

v_call	j_call	clone_size	d_call	cdr3_aa	cdr3_nt
TRBV18	TRBJ1-1	few	-	CASSPLPGTMNTEAFF	TGTGCCAGCTCACCATTACCCGGGACAATGAACACTGAAGCTTTCTTT
TRBV20-1	TRBJ2-1	-	TRBD1	CSARAGTGVLRGYNEQFF	TGCAGTGCTAGGGCCGGGACAGGGGTTTTGAGAGGGTACAATGAGCAGTTCTTC
TRBV20-1	TRBJ2-5	-	TRBD1	CSAKGTGDETQYF	TGCAGTGCTAAAGGGACAGGGGACGAGACCCAGTACTTC
TRBV5-1	TRBJ1-4	-	-	CASSLVSAAGEKLFF	TGCGCCAGCAGCTTGGTGTCGGCAGCGGGTGAAAAACTGTTTTTT
TRBV28	TRBJ1-5	-	-	CASRVPGTSNQPQHF	TGTGCCAGCAGAGTCCCCGGGACAAGCAATCAGCCCCAGCATTTT
TRBV7-2	TRBJ1-4	-	-	CASSSQGINEKLFF	TGTGCCAGCAGCTCCCAGGGTATTAATGAAAAACTGTTTTTT
TRBV28	TRBJ2-3	few	TRBD1	CASSSSGTASTDTQYF	TGTGCCAGCAGTTCTTCCGGGACAGCAAGCACAGATACGCAGTATTTT
TRBV29-1	TRBJ2-3	few	TRBD2	CSVENRRGGTDTQYF	TGCAGCGTTGAAAACCGGCGGGGGGGCACAGATACGCAGTATTTT
TRBV7-9	TRBJ2-3	-	-	CASSRSGAALSYTQYF	TGTGCCAGCAGCCGATCGGGGGCGGCTCTCTCCTATACGCAGTATTTT
TRBV20-1	TRBJ2-1	few	TRBD2	CSASTPSGRAYNEQFF	TGCAGTGCTAGCACTCCTAGCGGGAGGGCTTACAATGAGCAGTTCTTC
TRBV11-1	TRBJ2-6	few	-	CASSPRTGMSSGANVLTF	TGTGCCAGCAGCCCTAGAACAGGGATGAGCTCTGGGGCCAACGTCCTGACTTTC
TRBV20-1	TRBJ2-1	-	-	CSARDFRDSKEQFF	TGCAGTGCTAGAGATTTCCGGGACTCGAAAGAGCAGTTCTTC
TRBV20-1	TRBJ2-3	many	-	CSARGRRWGSTDTQYF	TGCAGTGCTAGAGGACGCCGGTGGGGGAGCACAGATACGCAGTATTTT
TRBV5-1	TRBJ1-2	few	TRBD1	CASSLTPGQGYGYTF	TGCGCCAGCAGCTTGACCCCGGGACAGGGATATGGCTACACCTTC
TRBV10-3	TRBJ2-5	-	-	CAISQGPQETQYF	TGTGCCATCAGTCAAGGGCCACAAGAGACCCAGTACTTC
TRBV18	TRBJ2-7	-	TRBD1	CASSQTGASYEQYF	TGTGCCAGCTCACAAACAGGGGCCTCCTACGAGCAGTACTTC
TRBV4-2	TRBJ2-1	-	-	CASSQVPYEQFF	TGTGCCAGCAGCCAAGTACCTTATGAGCAGTTCTTC
TRBV20-1	TRBJ2-7	few	-	CSALGQIYEQYF	TGCAGTGCTCTGGGCCAGATTTACGAGCAGTACTTC
TRBV7-2	TRBJ1-6	few	TRBD1	CASSPRAGGNSPLHF	TGTGCCAGCAGCCCTAGAGCAGGGGGCAATTCACCCCTCCACTTT
TRBV18	TRBJ2-7	few	-	CASSPGSGPGEQYF	TGTGCCAGCTCACCGGGATCTGGCCCGGGCGAGCAGTACTTC
TRBV6-5	TRBJ2-1	-	-	CASSYGPLAGTYNEQFF	TGTGCCAGCAGTTACGGCCCTCTGGCGGGGACCTACAATGAGCAGTTCTTC
TRBV6-2/TRBV6-3	TRBJ2-7	few	-	CASSYSHLEQYF	TGTGCCAGCAGTTACAGCCACCTCGAGCAGTACTTC
TRBV5-1	TRBJ1-5	-	TRBD1	CASSPGQGGVSRQHF	TGCGCCAGCAGCCCAGGACAGGGGGGTGTTTCTCGGCAGCATTTT
TRBV11-3	TRBJ2-1	-	-	CASSYAGHYNEQFF	TGTGCCAGCAGCTACGCGGGACATTACAATGAGCAGTTCTTC
TRBV5-1	TRBJ1-6	-	-	CASSLGALRDSPLHF	TGCGCCAGCAGCTTGGGGGCGCTCAGGGATTCACCCCTCCACTTT